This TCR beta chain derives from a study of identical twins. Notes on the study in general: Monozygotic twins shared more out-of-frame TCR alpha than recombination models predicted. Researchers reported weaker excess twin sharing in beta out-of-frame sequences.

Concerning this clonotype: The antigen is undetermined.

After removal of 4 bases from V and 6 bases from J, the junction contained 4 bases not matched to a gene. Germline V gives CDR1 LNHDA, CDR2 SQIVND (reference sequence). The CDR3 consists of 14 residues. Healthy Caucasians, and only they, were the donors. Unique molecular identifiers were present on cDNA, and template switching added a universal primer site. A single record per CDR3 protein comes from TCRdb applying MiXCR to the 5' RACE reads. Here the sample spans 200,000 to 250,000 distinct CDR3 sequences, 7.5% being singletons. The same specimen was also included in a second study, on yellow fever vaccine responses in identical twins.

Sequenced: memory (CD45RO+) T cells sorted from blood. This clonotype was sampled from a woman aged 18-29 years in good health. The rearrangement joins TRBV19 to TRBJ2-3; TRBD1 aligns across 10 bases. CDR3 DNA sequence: TGTGCCAGTAGTAGGGGACAGGGGTTCGATACGCAGTATTTT. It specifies CASSRGQGFDTQYF.